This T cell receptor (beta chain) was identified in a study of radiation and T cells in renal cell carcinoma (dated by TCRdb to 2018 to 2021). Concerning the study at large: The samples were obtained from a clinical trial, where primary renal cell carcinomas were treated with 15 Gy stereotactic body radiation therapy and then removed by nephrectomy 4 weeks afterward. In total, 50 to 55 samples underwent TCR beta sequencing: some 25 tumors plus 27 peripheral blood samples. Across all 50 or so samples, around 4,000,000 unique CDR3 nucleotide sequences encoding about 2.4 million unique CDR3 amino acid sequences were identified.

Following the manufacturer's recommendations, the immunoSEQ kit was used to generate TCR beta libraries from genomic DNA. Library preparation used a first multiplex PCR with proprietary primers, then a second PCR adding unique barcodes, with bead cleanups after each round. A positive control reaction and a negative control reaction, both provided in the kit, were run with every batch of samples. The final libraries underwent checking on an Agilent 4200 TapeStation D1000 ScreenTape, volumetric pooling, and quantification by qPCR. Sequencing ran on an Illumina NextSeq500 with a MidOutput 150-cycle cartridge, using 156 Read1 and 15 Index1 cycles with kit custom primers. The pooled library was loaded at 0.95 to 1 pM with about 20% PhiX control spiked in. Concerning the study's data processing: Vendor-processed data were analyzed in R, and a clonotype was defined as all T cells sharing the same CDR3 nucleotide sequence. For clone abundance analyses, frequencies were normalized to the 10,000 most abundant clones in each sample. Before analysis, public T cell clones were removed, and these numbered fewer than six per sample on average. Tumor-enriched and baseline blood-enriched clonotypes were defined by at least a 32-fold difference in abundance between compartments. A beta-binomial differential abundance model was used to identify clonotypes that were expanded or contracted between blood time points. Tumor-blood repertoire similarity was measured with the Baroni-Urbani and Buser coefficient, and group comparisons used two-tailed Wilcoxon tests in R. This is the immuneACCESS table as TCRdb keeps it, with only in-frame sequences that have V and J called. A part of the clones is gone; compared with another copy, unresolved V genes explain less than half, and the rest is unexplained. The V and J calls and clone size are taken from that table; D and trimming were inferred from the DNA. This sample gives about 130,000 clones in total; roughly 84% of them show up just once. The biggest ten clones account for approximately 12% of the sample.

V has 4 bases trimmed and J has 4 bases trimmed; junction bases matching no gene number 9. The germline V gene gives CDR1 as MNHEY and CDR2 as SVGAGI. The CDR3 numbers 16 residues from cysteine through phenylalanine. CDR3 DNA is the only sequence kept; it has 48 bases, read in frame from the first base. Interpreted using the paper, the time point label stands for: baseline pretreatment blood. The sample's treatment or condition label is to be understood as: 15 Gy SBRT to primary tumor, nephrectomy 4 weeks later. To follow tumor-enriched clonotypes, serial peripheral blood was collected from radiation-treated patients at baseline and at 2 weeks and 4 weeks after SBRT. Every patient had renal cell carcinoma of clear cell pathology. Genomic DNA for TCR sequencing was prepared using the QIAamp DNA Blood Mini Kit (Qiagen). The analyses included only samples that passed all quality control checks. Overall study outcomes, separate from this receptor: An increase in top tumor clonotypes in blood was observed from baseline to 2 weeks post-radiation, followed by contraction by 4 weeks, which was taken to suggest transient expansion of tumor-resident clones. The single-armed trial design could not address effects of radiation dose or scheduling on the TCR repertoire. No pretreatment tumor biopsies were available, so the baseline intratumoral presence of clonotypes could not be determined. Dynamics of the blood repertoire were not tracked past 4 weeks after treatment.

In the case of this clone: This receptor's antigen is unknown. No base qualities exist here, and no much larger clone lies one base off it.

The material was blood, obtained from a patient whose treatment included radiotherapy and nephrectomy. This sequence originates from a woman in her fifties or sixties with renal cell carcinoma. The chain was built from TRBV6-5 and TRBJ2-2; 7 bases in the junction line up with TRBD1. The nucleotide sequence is TGTGCCAGCAGTTCCTATGACAGGGTTGGCACCGGGGAGCTGTTTTTT. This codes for CASSSYDRVGTGELFF.